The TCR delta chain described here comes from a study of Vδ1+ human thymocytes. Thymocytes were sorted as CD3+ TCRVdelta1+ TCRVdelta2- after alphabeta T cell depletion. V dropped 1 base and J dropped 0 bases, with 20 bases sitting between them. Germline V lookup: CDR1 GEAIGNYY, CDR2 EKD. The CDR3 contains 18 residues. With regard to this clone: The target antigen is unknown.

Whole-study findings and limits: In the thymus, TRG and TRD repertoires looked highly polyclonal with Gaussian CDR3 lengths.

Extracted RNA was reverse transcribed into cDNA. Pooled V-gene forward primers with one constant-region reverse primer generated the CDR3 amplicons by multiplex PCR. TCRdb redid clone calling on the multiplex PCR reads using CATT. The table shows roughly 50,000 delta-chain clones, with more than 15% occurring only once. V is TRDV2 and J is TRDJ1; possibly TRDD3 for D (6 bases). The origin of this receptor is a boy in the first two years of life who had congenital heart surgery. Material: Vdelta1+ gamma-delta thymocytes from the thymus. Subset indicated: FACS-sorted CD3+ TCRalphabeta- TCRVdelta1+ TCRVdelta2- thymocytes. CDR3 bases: TGTGCCTGTGACACTCGGATACCTCAGGGGCTGAACACCGATAAACTCATCTTT. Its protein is CACDTRIPQGLNTDKLIF.